This TCR beta chain is drawn from a study of blood T cell repertoires in COVID-19. In the authors' methods: Amplification with reference gene primers provided the estimates of nucleated cell counts. Sequenced by immunoSEQ multiplex PCR; TCRdb stores in-frame clones only, minus some. V and J calls and clone size come straight from that table; D and trimming were deduced from the DNA. Seen here are some 400,000 clones, roughly nine tenths observed once, and the top ten hold about 1.1%. Grouping used clinical history reported by participants in a survey and questionnaire. Recovered status applied to Cohort 3 donors who had two consecutive negative PCRs. It also applied to those with clearance or with symptom resolution. The length of the CDR3 is 15 residues. The V segment lost 5 bases and the J segment 0 bases; nucleotides outside the gene matches: 3. The germline gives CDR1 SGHTA, CDR2 FQGNSA.

V gene TRBV7-2 combines with J gene TRBJ2-2, with 7 bases lining up with TRBD2. This receptor was identified in a man aged 25-45 years who had recovered from COVID-19. Sequencing was performed on PBMCs or T cells enriched from blood (not recorded which). In DNA form, the CDR3 reads TGTGCCAGCAGCGCGGGACTACCGAACACCGGGGAGCTGTTTTTT. The encoded protein is CASSAGLPNTGELFF.